This T cell receptor beta chain was captured in a study of blood T cell repertoires in COVID-19. Study details: Researchers got acute and convalescent COVID-19 samples from the United States, Italy and Spain.

Participants had their cohort set by participant-reported clinical history. Either two negative PCRs, clearance, or symptom resolution qualified Cohort 3 donors as recovered. In the original processing: Scientists estimated how many nucleated cells there were by amplifying reference gene primers. Method: immunoSEQ multiplex PCR; TCRdb's copy keeps in-frame clones and lacks some. Clonal size and the V and J genes are those of that table, whereas D and trimming came from the DNA. This sample carries a few hundred thousand clones, over 75% of them seen once, and the ten largest clones take 1.1%. Material for sequencing was PBMCs or T cells enriched from blood (not recorded which). This clonotype was obtained from a man aged 25-45 years who had recovered from COVID-19.

For the CDR3, the DNA is TGTGCCAGCAGCTTTTCGACAGGGGGCGAGCAGTACTTC. This encodes CASSFSTGGEQYF. The rearrangement uses TRBV11-2 and TRBJ2-7, with 9 bases aligning to TRBD1. CDR3 length: 13 amino acids. J was trimmed by 6 bases and V by 3 bases; bases with no gene match: 3. Germline V gives CDR1 SGHAT, CDR2 FQNNGV.